These 31 T cell receptor beta chains were sequenced from one sample in a study of beta chain bispecific antibodies for T cell cancers (dated by TCRdb to the early 2020s). Here is what the overall study found, with its caveats: Every sequenced sample was a mix of normal T cells and leukemia cell line cells, and most of the targeted TRBV signal originated from the leukemia cells instead of the normal T cells.

Libraries were prepared through 5' RACE. TCRdb cleaned the public reads at Q25 with fastp, built clones with MiXCR and kept in-frame beta chains. Rows with one shared CDR3 protein collapse into an entry with the most common genes and DNA. This sample comprises 17,000 or so distinct CDR3 sequences, about 2.2% of them detected only once. The ten largest clones add up to about 7.1% of the sample. These receptors lack a known antigen. T cells were expanded from blood mononuclear cells for approximately three days with either the anti-CD3 antibody OKT3 or CD3/CD28 Dynabeads. Input material: healthy donor T cells cultured with leukemia cells. These receptors all stem from a human donor in good health. Some clones in this sample may be carry-over from other donors' samples.

This clonotype has ten or more counts. The chain recombines TRBV6-6 with TRBJ2-3, with 9 bases aligning to TRBD2. Germline CDR1 and CDR2: MNHNY and SVGAGI (reference sequence). The CDR3 loop spans 18 amino acids. V was clipped by 0 bases and J by 4 bases; unmatched bases: 11. This CDR3 is CASSYSLPSGGFSDTQYF. Written as DNA, the CDR3 is TGTGCCAGCAGTTACTCGTTGCCCAGCGGGGGGTTCTCAGATACGCAGTATTTT.

The chain recombines TRBV19 with TRBJ1-1, with D uncertain. The CDR3 covers 13 residues. V lost 3 bases, J lost 0 bases, and 5 bases lay in between. Germline V gene lookup returns CDR1 LNHDA and CDR2 SQIVND (reference sequence). The DNA for the CDR3 is TGTGCCAGTAGTATGGGGATGAACACTGAAGCTTTCTTT. Translating it yields CASSMGMNTEAFF.

This clonotype has a count of ten or more. The chain joins TRBV30 to TRBJ1-1, with unresolved D. Trimming pared 4 bases from V and 0 bases from J, leaving 9 bases between. The CDR3 consists of 13 residues. The V gene's germline CDR1 is GTSNPN and CDR2 SVGIG (reference sequence). The CDR3 nucleotides are TGTGCCTGGATGTCGATGTTGAACACTGAAGCTTTCTTT. Its translation is CAWMSMLNTEAFF. Together with reference TRBV30 and TRBJ1-1, the CDR3 gives the full variable domain: SQTIHQWPATLVQPVGSPLSLECTVEGTSNPNLYWYRQAAGRGLQLLFYSVGIGQISSEVPQNLSASRPQDRQFILSSKKLLLSDSGFYLCAWMSMLNTEAFFGQGTRLTVV.

In its sample, this clonotype was seen many times. This chain joins TRBV2 and TRBJ1-6, with TRBD1 matching over 11 bases. The CDR3 is 10 amino acids. The V gene's germline CDR1 is SNHLY and CDR2 FYNNEI. Germline trimming cut 8 bases from V and 19 bases from J; bases unmatched to any gene: 4. Written as DNA, the CDR3 is TGTGCCAGCGGACGGGACAGGGGGCACTTT. Translating gives CASGRDRGHF.

This clonotype was recorded at least ten times. The genes are TRBV18 and TRBJ2-7; D not resolved. Germline values: CDR1 KGHSH, CDR2 LQKENI. The CDR3 sequence is 15 residues long. Deletions cut 3 bases from V and 2 bases from J, with 14 bases between. Here the CDR3 reads CASSPQPTSPYEQYF. In DNA, the CDR3 is TGTGCCAGCTCACCCCAGCCTACATCCCCCTACGAGCAGTACTTC.

The V gene is TRBV27, the J gene TRBJ2-5, with 8 bases aligning to TRBD2. Germline V CDR1 and CDR2: MNHEY, SMNVEV (reference sequence). The CDR3 has 13 amino acids. V lost 6 bases, J lost 5 bases, and 5 bases stayed unmatched. The CDR3 nucleotides read TGTGCCAGCAGCCGGGGGGGCGAGGAGACCCAGTACTTC. Its protein is CASSRGGEETQYF.

The sample holds many counts of this clonotype. J is TRBJ2-2 and V is TRBV30, with 7 bases aligning to TRBD2. This CDR3 has 14 residues. V lost 5 bases and J lost 8; bases outside the gene matches: 11. Germline-derived CDR1 and CDR2 are GTSNPN and SVGIG (reference sequence). The CDR3 is CAWGLVLANGELFF. In nucleotides, the CDR3 is TGTGCCTGGGGATTGGTACTAGCGAATGGGGAGCTGTTTTTT.

This clonotype is medium-sized (0.01 to 0.1%) within its sample. This chain connects TRBV5-4 to TRBJ1-1, with 9 positions matching TRBD1. The germline V gene encodes CDR1 SGHNT and CDR2 YYREEE (reference sequence). The CDR3 consists of 14 residues. V shed 4 bases, J shed 3 bases, and the junction held 4 bases outside the gene matches. CDR3 sequence: CASSIGQGYTEAFF. The CDR3 nucleotides are TGTGCCAGCAGCATAGGACAGGGGTACACTGAAGCTTTCTTT.

This clonotype was observed a handful of times. The rearrangement uses TRBV19 and TRBJ2-3; D gene unclear. The V and J ends lost 1 base and 4 bases respectively, with 12 bases between them. The CDR3 totals 15 residues. The germline CDR1 and CDR2 sequences are LNHDA and SQIVND (reference sequence). CDR3 DNA: TGTGCCAGTAGTATAGGAGTAGGCAAGGCAGATACGCAGTATTTT. Amino acids: CASSIGVGKADTQYF.

With regard to this clonotype: This may arise from a read error, as a much more abundant clone is one base away. The J gene is TRBJ2-1, the V gene TRBV19; tentatively, D is TRBD1 (5 bases). The length of the CDR3 is 17 residues. Looked up from germline, CDR1 is LNHDA and CDR2 is SQIVND (reference sequence). Trimming stripped 8 bases from V and 4 bases from J, with 24 bases between. The CDR3 sequence: CASGPLTETGSYNEQFF. CDR3 sequence (DNA): TGTGCCAGTGGCCCCCTGACAGAAACGGGCTCTTACAATGAGCAGTTCTTC.

This clonotype was seen many times. CDR3 bases: TGCAGTGGGGCGGAGACAGGGTGGCACTACGAGCAGTACTTC. Its translation is CSGAETGWHYEQYF. This chain joins TRBV20-1 and TRBJ2-7; 7 bases map to TRBD1. CDR1 is DFQATT, CDR2 SNEGSKA, per germline (reference sequence). The CDR3 totals 14 residues. The trim removed 7 bases at V and 3 bases at J, leaving 12 bases unmatched.

This clonotype was picked up many times. The chain links TRBV29-1 to TRBJ2-1, with 10 nucleotides matching TRBD1. Germline CDR1 reads SQVTM; CDR2 reads ANQGSEA. V shed 4 bases, J shed 0 bases, and the junction held 12 bases outside the gene matches. CDR3 length equals 18 residues. CDR3 DNA: TGCAGCGTTGTATTGTTGGGACAGGGGTCAAACTCCTACAATGAGCAGTTCTTC. Translated, it gives CSVVLLGQGSNSYNEQFF.

In this sample, this clonotype turned up many times. The chain is built from TRBV2 and TRBJ1-3; no clear D. Germline V gives CDR1 SNHLY, CDR2 FYNNEI. The CDR3 has 13 residues. The V gene lost 6 bases and the J gene lost 0 bases, with 6 bases spanning the gap. The CDR3 bases are TGTGCCAGCAGCGAATACTCTGGAAACACCATATATTTT. Amino acid sequence: CASSEYSGNTIYF. Complete variable domain (other parts from reference TRBV2 and TRBJ1-3): EPEVTQTPSHQVTQMGQEVILRCVPISNHLYFYWYRQILGQKVEFLVSFYNNEISEKSEIFDDQFSVERPDGSNFTLKIRSTKLEDSAMYFCASSEYSGNTIYFGEGSWLTVV.

This clonotype was observed at least ten times. The gene calls are TRBV28 and TRBJ2-5; D unresolved. This CDR3 has 11 amino acids. The germline V gene has CDR1 MDHEN and CDR2 SYDVKM. V was cut by 4 bases and J by 6 bases, with 6 bases left in between. DNA for the CDR3: TGTGCCAGCAGTTCCTCGCAGACCCAGTACTTC. Translated: CASSSSQTQYF. Variable domain in full (rest from reference TRBV28 and TRBJ2-5): DVKVTQSSRYLVKRTGEKVFLECVQDMDHENMFWYRQDPGLGLRLIYFSYDVKMKEKGDIPEGYSVSREKKERFSLILESASTNQTSMYLCASSSSQTQYFGPGTRLLVL.

This clonotype is judged medium-sized. V and J are TRBV10-3 and TRBJ2-7, with a possible D match to TRBD1 (5 bases). This CDR3 has 15 residues. Germline V gene lookup returns CDR1 ENHRY and CDR2 SYGVKD. V shed 9 bases and J shed 0 bases, with 18 bases lying between them. CDR3 sequence (DNA): TGTGCCATTCAAGCAAACAGGCTTCGCTCCTACGAGCAGTACTTC. Amino acid sequence: CAIQANRLRSYEQYF.

This clonotype appeared many times. The CDR3, as DNA: TGTGCCAGCAGTTCGTTTAAAAAGCCCTCTCAATACAATGAGCAGTTCTTC. As protein: CASSSFKKPSQYNEQFF. The chain employs TRBV6-5 and TRBJ2-1; no reliable D call. Trimming removed 4 bases from V and 4 bases from J, with 20 bases in between. Germline loops: CDR1 MNHEY, CDR2 SVGAGI. This CDR3 spans 17 amino acids.

This clonotype showed up many times. The chain links TRBV10-3 to TRBJ2-3; 9 bases are shared with TRBD2. The CDR3 spans 16 residues. J lost 7 bases, V lost 2 bases, and 10 bases had no gene match. Germline assignment: CDR1 ENHRY and CDR2 SYGVKD. Here the CDR3 reads CAISEERASGMHTQYF. The CDR3 DNA sequence: TGTGCCATCAGTGAGGAGAGGGCTAGCGGGATGCATACGCAGTATTTT.

The chain couples TRBV27 to TRBJ1-1, with D possibly being TRBD1 (6 bases). V dropped 0 bases and J dropped 9 bases, with 14 bases sitting between them. Germline lookup yields CDR1 MNHEY and CDR2 SMNVEV (reference sequence). This CDR3 region has 14 residues. The DNA of the CDR3 is TGTGCCAGCAGTTTATCGGCGGGGGCAGGTAAAGCTTTCTTT. This sequence encodes CASSLSAGAGKAFF.

This clonotype was recorded many times. The V gene is TRBV2, the J gene TRBJ2-7; D is uncertain. Germline CDR1 reads SNHLY; CDR2 reads FYNNEI. V lost 5 bases and J 4 bases, leaving 9 bases between the germline ends. CDR3 length equals 12 residues. This chain's CDR3 is CASSWTGYEQYF. CDR3 nucleotides: TGTGCCAGCAGTTGGACGGGTTACGAGCAGTACTTC. Full variable domain (outside the CDR3, taken from reference TRBV2 and TRBJ2-7): EPEVTQTPSHQVTQMGQEVILRCVPISNHLYFYWYRQILGQKVEFLVSFYNNEISEKSEIFDDQFSVERPDGSNFTLKIRSTKLEDSAMYFCASSWTGYEQYFGPGTRLTVT.

In this sample, this clonotype turned up many times. This chain links TRBV6-6 with TRBJ1-5, with D possibly being TRBD1 (5 bases). Germline CDR1 reads MNHNY; CDR2 reads SVGAGI (reference sequence). V gave up 6 bases and J gave up 2 bases, with 14 bases separating them. The CDR3 loop spans 15 amino acids. CDR3 sequence: CASRPRGPGNQPQHF. Here the CDR3 DNA reads TGTGCCAGCAGACCTAGGGGTCCGGGCAATCAGCCCCAGCATTTT.

In this sample, this clonotype turned up many times. The chain joins TRBV7-9 to TRBJ2-7; D possibly corresponds to TRBD2 (6 bases). The length of the CDR3 is 12 residues. From germline, CDR1 is SEHNR and CDR2 FQNEAQ (reference sequence). V was clipped by 5 bases and J by 5 bases, with 10 bases between them. The CDR3 coding sequence is TGTGCCAGCAGCCGTACGGGGGACGAGCAGTACTTC. Translated: CASSRTGDEQYF.

In its sample, this clonotype was seen many times. The genes are TRBV18 and TRBJ1-4; D is undetermined. From germline, CDR1 is KGHSH and CDR2 LQKENI. The V and J ends lost 3 bases and 7 bases respectively, with 9 bases between them. The CDR3 contains 13 residues. Here the CDR3 reads CASSPGGSEKLFF. DNA for the CDR3: TGTGCCAGCTCACCCGGTGGGAGTGAAAAACTGTTTTTT.

This clonotype was recorded many times. The J gene is TRBJ1-3, the V gene TRBV12-3 or TRBV12-4; no reliable D call. This CDR3 has 13 residues. V dropped 6 bases and J dropped 6 bases, with 12 bases sitting between them. In DNA form, the CDR3 reads TGTGCCAGCAGCTTCTTGGGAGTAAACACCATATATTTT. This sequence encodes CASSFLGVNTIYF.

A remark on this clonotype: Being one base from a much bigger clone, this may be a read error. This chain joins TRBV29-1 and TRBJ1-1; D call uncertain. The CDR3 has 13 amino acids. The germline V and J ends were trimmed by 7 bases and 1 base, with 13 bases remaining between them. CDR1 and CDR2 from the germline V gene are SQVTM and ANQGSEA. This chain's CDR3 is CSDVSRTNTEAFF. In DNA, the CDR3 is TGCAGCGATGTCTCCAGGACGAACACTGAAGCTTTCTTT. The full variable domain, rest sourced from reference TRBV29-1 and TRBJ1-1, is SAVISQKPSRDICQRGTSLTIQCQVDSQVTMMFWYRQQPGQSLTLIATANQGSEATYESGFVIDKFPISRPNLTFSTLTVSNMSPEDSSIYLCSDVSRTNTEAFFGQGTRLTVV.

In its sample, this clonotype was seen many times. The chain has TRBV19 and TRBJ2-1; the D is unclear. The germline V gene encodes CDR1 LNHDA and CDR2 SQIVND (reference sequence). V was pared by 0 bases and J by 7 bases, with 7 bases between. The CDR3 contains 13 residues. The CDR3 spells CASSIDRVNEQFF. The CDR3 bases are TGTGCCAGTAGTATAGATAGGGTTAATGAGCAGTTCTTC.

This clonotype was detected ten times or more. The J gene is TRBJ1-5, the V gene TRBV27; no firm D call. Per the germline V gene, CDR1 is MNHEY and CDR2 is SMNVEV (reference sequence). This CDR3 has 12 amino acids. V lost 4 bases, J lost 7 bases, and 8 bases lay in between. CDR3 in DNA: TGTGCCAGCAGTTACAGCGGACAGCCCCAGCATTTT. Translating it yields CASSYSGQPQHF.

The V call is TRBV30, the J call TRBJ2-7; 10 nucleotides align to TRBD1. V lost 8 bases, J lost 7 bases, and 11 bases stayed unmatched. Germline V CDR1 and CDR2: GTSNPN, SVGIG (reference sequence). CDR3 size: 13 residues. CDR3 coding DNA: TGTGCCATCCGGACAGGGGGGGTTTCGGAGCAGTACTTC. Amino acids: CAIRTGGVSEQYF.

This clonotype was counted ten times or more. The chain recombines TRBV5-1 with TRBJ1-2; D is uncertain. V was trimmed by 4 bases and J by 0 bases, leaving 13 bases between them. Germline V CDR1 and CDR2: SGHRS, YFSETQ. The CDR3 sequence is 15 residues long. In nucleotides, the CDR3 is TGCGCCAGCAGCCCGAACGGGGAAACTAACTATGGCTACACCTTC. Translating gives CASSPNGETNYGYTF.

This chain uses TRBV5-4 with TRBJ2-3; TRBD1 aligns across 10 bases. The CDR3 covers 15 residues. Germline-derived CDR1 and CDR2 are SGHNT and YYREEE (reference sequence). V trimming: 4 bases; J trimming: 8 bases; junction bases outside the gene matches: 10. CDR3 region: CASSPGTGEGVTQYF. CDR3 coding DNA: TGTGCCAGCAGCCCCGGGACAGGGGAAGGAGTTACGCAGTATTTT.

Many counts were recorded for this clonotype. This chain connects TRBV10-2 to TRBJ1-3; 8 bases align to TRBD1. CDR1 and CDR2 (germline): WSHSY, SAAADI. The CDR3 has 14 residues. The J segment lost 4 bases and the V segment lost 8 bases, leaving 7 bases of the junction unmatched. The CDR3 protein is CASLGQGIGNTIYF. CDR3 sequence (DNA): TGCGCCAGCCTCGGACAGGGAATAGGAAACACCATATATTTT.

This clonotype has at least ten counts. This sequence joins TRBV5-1 and TRBJ2-7, with no clear D. This CDR3 spans 14 amino acids. The V gene lost 0 bases and the J gene lost 7 bases, with 14 bases spanning the gap. From germline, CDR1 is SGHRS and CDR2 YFSETQ. CDR3 residues: CASSLGHDLREQYF. The CDR3 DNA follows: TGCGCCAGCAGCTTGGGACACGACCTCCGGGAGCAGTACTTC.